These 13 T cell receptor beta chains originate from one sample sequenced in a study of T cell responses to AZD1222 COVID-19 vaccine. TCRdb's copy holds only in-frame clones and misses some; the assay was immunoSEQ multiplex PCR. The sample includes about 120,000 clones, 70% to 90% of them seen just once. Specimen: peripheral blood, collected 28 days after the second AZD1222 dose. These TCRs come from an adult who received the AZD1222 COVID-19 vaccine.

This clone was counted a few times. This CDR3 is CASSPRDEDYEQYF. As DNA, the CDR3 is TGTGCCAGCAGCCCCCGGGATGAGGACTACGAGCAGTACTTC. This chain uses TRBV7-9 with TRBJ2-7; maybe TRBD2 (5 bases). This CDR3 has 14 amino acids. Germline assignment: CDR1 SEHNR and CDR2 FQNEAQ (reference sequence). Trimming took 5 bases from V and 3 from J, leaving 14 bases between them.

This chain joins TRBV6-5 and TRBJ1-1; D not certain. V dropped 5 bases and J dropped 7 bases, with 14 bases sitting between them. The CDR3 totals 13 residues. Germline CDR1 and CDR2: MNHEY and SVGAGI. CDR3: CASSTVNGLEAFF. CDR3 coding DNA: TGTGCCAGCAGTACGGTTAATGGCCTTGAAGCTTTCTTT.

In this sample, this clone turned up once. The V and J genes are TRBV6-5 and TRBJ1-4; D possibly corresponds to TRBD1 (5 bases). The CDR3 has 14 amino acids. Germline V gene lookup returns CDR1 MNHEY and CDR2 SVGAGI. Trimming left V 8 bases short and J 0 bases short, with 10 bases between. The CDR3 bases are TGTGCCAGCGGTCGGGGGTCAACTAATGAAAAACTGTTTTTT. Protein product: CASGRGSTNEKLFF.

The J gene is TRBJ2-7, the V gene TRBV5-1; TRBD2 aligns across 10 bases. With 0 bases clipped from V and 3 bases from J, the junction kept 3 bases outside the gene matches. CDR1 is SGHRS and CDR2 is YFSETQ in the germline V gene. The CDR3 spans 15 residues. Here the CDR3 reads CASSLAASGSYEQYF. The CDR3 DNA follows: TGCGCCAGCAGCTTGGCAGCTAGCGGGAGCTACGAGCAGTACTTC.

V is TRBV19 and J is TRBJ1-5; 8 positions agree with TRBD1. CDR1 LNHDA and CDR2 SQIVND come from the germline V gene (reference sequence). The CDR3 totals 15 residues. Trimming at V came to 5 bases and at J to 6 bases, leaving 9 bases not matched to a gene. This CDR3 reads CASSAAGTGGQPQHF. In DNA, the CDR3 is TGTGCCAGTAGTGCCGCGGGGACAGGAGGTCAGCCCCAGCATTTT.

This clone was seen only a few times. The chain recombines TRBV12-3 or TRBV12-4 with TRBJ1-2, with 8 bases aligning to TRBD1. The CDR3 sequence is 13 residues long. V gave up 4 bases and J gave up 6 bases; unmatched junction bases: 4. The CDR3 DNA reads TGTGCCAGCAGTTCGGACAGGGACCATGGCTACACCTTC. It yields the protein CASSSDRDHGYTF.

The chain carries TRBV18 and TRBJ2-5; D is uncertain. Germline V lookup: CDR1 KGHSH, CDR2 LQKENI. V dropped 5 bases and J dropped 7 bases, with 11 bases sitting between them. The CDR3 consists of 12 residues. As DNA, the CDR3 is TGTGCCAGCTCATCCAGAGCCTTGACCCAGTACTTC. It codes for CASSSRALTQYF.

The rearrangement joins TRBV27 to TRBJ2-1; possibly TRBD2 for D (5 bases). Trimming took off 0 bases at V and 0 bases at J, with 9 bases between the two ends. Germline assignment: CDR1 MNHEY and CDR2 SMNVEV (reference sequence). This CDR3 contains 16 residues. CDR3 loop: CASSLSGLSSYNEQFF. The CDR3 DNA is TGTGCCAGCAGTTTATCAGGACTTAGCTCCTACAATGAGCAGTTCTTC.

This clone has more than one count but fewer than ten. V and J are TRBV5-1 and TRBJ1-1; weak D call: TRBD1 (6 bases). Trimming left V 1 base short and J 3 bases short, with 13 bases between. Germline CDR1 reads SGHRS; CDR2 reads YFSETQ. The length of the CDR3 is 15 residues. Written as DNA, the CDR3 is TGCGCCAGCAGCTTGTTTGGGGGCGCGGACACTGAAGCTTTCTTT. Translating gives CASSLFGGADTEAFF.

This chain links TRBV28 with TRBJ1-2; D possibly corresponds to TRBD1 (6 bases). Germline V gene lookup returns CDR1 MDHEN and CDR2 SYDVKM. V shed 6 bases and J shed 1 base, with 9 bases lying between them. This CDR3 region has 13 residues. This chain's CDR3 is CASRVQGNYGYTF. DNA of the CDR3: TGTGCCAGCAGAGTACAGGGTAACTATGGCTACACCTTC.

The DNA of the CDR3 is TGTGCCAGTAGTATAGGACAGGGAGTTGGAGGCTACACCTTC. This codes for CASSIGQGVGGYTF. The chain joins TRBV19 to TRBJ1-2; 7 bases agree with TRBD1. V shed 1 base and J 8 bases; nucleotides not matched to a gene: 7. From germline, CDR1 is LNHDA and CDR2 SQIVND (reference sequence). The CDR3 runs to 14 residues.

V is TRBV30 and J is TRBJ2-5, with TRBD1 matching over 8 bases. The germline V gene encodes CDR1 GTSNPN and CDR2 SVGIG (reference sequence). This CDR3 is built from 13 residues. Trimming at V came to 3 bases and at J to 4 bases, leaving 4 bases not matched to a gene. The CDR3 spells CAWSAGGLETQYF. The CDR3 DNA reads as TGTGCCTGGAGCGCAGGGGGCCTAGAGACCCAGTACTTC.

This chain uses TRBV6-5 with TRBJ1-1, with TRBD1 matching over 12 bases. The trim removed 10 bases at V and 5 bases at J, leaving 5 bases unmatched. The germline CDR1 and CDR2 sequences are MNHEY and SVGAGI. The CDR3 sequence is 13 residues long. Here the CDR3 DNA reads TGTGCCATGGGACAGGGGGCGCGTACTGAAGCTTTCTTT. It specifies CAMGQGARTEAFF.